Here is one TCR beta chain with its context. The target antigen is unknown. The data belong to a study of T-cell memory formation after mild COVID-19. For the study at large: Clustering of TCRs was largely donor specific.

One entry per CDR3 protein results from TCRdb running MiXCR on the 5' RACE reads. Here the sample spans about 400,000 distinct CDR3 sequences, 20% to 30% being singletons. The V gene's germline CDR1 is SGHVS and CDR2 FNYEAQ. This CDR3 has 15 amino acids. The V gene end was trimmed by 5 bases and the J gene end by 0 bases; junction bases not matched to a gene: 3. General study findings and limits: Those CD4+ clones that contracted were mainly in CM and EM (CD8+ ones in EMRA).

The TCR comes from an adult woman who had mild COVID-19 (a few samples of this study predate the infection). Cell type and time point are not known. The sample consisted of PBMCs or a T cell subset sorted from them (not recorded which). The chain links TRBV7-6 to TRBJ2-2, with 7 nucleotides matching TRBD1. The CDR3 reads CASSQDRPNTGELFF. CDR3 bases: TGTGCCAGCAGCCAGGACAGGCCGAACACCGGGGAGCTGTTTTTT. The variable domain in full, with the rest retrieved from reference TRBV7-6 and TRBJ2-2, is GAGVSQSPRYKVTKRGQDVALRCDPISGHVSLYWYRQALGQGPEFLTYFNYEAQQDKSGLPNDRFSAERPEGSISTLTIQRTEQRDSAMYRCASSQDRPNTGELFFGEGSRLTVL.